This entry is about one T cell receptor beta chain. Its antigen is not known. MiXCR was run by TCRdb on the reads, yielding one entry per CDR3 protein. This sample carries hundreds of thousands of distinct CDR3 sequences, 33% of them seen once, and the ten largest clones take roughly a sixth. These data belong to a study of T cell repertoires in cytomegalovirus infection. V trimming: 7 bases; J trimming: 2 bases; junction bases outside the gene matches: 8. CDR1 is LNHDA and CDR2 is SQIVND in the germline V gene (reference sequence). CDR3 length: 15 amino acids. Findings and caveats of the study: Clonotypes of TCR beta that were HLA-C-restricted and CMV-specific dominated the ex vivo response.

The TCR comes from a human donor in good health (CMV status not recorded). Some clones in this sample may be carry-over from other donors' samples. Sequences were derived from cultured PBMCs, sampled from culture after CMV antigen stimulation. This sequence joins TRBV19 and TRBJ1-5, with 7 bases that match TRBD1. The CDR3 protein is CASTHRGRGNQPQHF. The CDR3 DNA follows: TGTGCCAGTACCCACAGGGGACGGGGCAATCAGCCCCAGCATTTT.